One TCR beta chain is described in this entry. Its binding antigen is unknown. No base-level quality is on record; no much larger clone is a single base apart. The source of the sample is a study of long-term antiretroviral therapy in people with HIV (dated by TCRdb to the early 2020s). Regarding the complete study: Collection of the earliest samples took place about a decade ahead of the 2015 WHO recommendation for immediate ART, at a time when ART was typically delayed until CD4 counts fell. A retrospective serial study tested whether ART initiation and durable HIV suppression were associated with changes in peripheral blood TRB repertoire composition and diversity. A total of fewer than 200 cryopreserved PBMC samples were contributed to the cohort by 30 adults with confirmed HIV infection, with samples collected serially over a mean of about 6 years (range 1-12). Eleven of the 30 participants with HIV were female. No cross-contamination during QIAcube processing turned up in test extractions that ran a monoclonal T-cell line alongside about 30 polyclonal samples.

CDR1 SGHVS and CDR2 FNYEAQ are derived from the germline V gene. The CDR3 goes from the cysteine to the phenylalanine over 15 residues. The CDR3 DNA has 45 bases and is translated from base 1. V is cut by 1 base and J by 4 bases, and the space between the germline ends is 11 bases. Participants were included only if at least one PBMC sample before ART initiation and at least two post-ART samples were available. Every participant with HIV received treatment in the United States of America. Before DNA extraction, cryopreserved samples of roughly 0.85-11 million PBMC were thawed and then washed. At the time of the earliest PBMC sample, participants with HIV were aged between roughly 20 and 54 years. Per participant, PBMC samples came from 1-4 timepoints prior to ART initiation and 2-8 timepoints following ART initiation, for a median of 7 samples. Serial HIV viral load, CD4+ T-cell count, ART history and demographic data were obtained for every participant. Using a Qiagen kit on a QIAcube, genomic DNA was extracted from unsorted PBMC, with samples processed in batches of 12.

General findings and caveats noted by the study authors: At every time point, the repertoire was dominated by expanded TRB clones first identified before ART initiation, although this dominance fluctuated and, in many PLHIV, declined after ART. Narrower CDR3 length ranges were observed in HIV repertoires than in controls, and an antigen-experienced repertoire with only a slight naive shift after ART was suggested by the network structure. Starting ART was linked to a significant rise in TRB diversity, yet even after long-term ART the diversity remained significantly lower than in transplant donor controls. Inferences about post-ART repertoire changes are limited because no data were available on ART adherence, viral resistance or therapy changes. The samples span the years 2004 to 2017, and the ART regimens used may be less effective than current regimens. Because PBMC availability was limited, only the TCR beta chain was sequenced, with no alpha chain pairing. Because cell numbers in pre-ART samples were limited, unsorted PBMC were profiled instead of sorted CD4+ and CD8+ T cells.

The immunoSEQ hsTCRB v3.0 assay was used at survey level resolution for TRB variable region sequencing. A depth of roughly 40,000-55,000 T-cell genomes per sample was targeted for TRB sequencing. TRB libraries were pooled and sequenced on an Illumina MiSeq using a v3 150-cycle kit. The authors processed their data as follows. Repertoire analysis was performed in R inside a reproducible Nextflow workflow that covered QC, data transformation and analysis. LymphoSeq2, an R package for exploring AIRR-Seq data, was used to implement custom analyses. A handful of samples that produced fewer than 5000 total TRB sequences were removed, so some 190 HIV repertoires were analyzed. Among the 180 to 200 HIV repertoires that were kept, some 61 were collected before ART initiation and under 150 were collected after ART initiation. Each repertoire was downsampled to 5000 TRB nucleotide sequences, and summary statistics were averaged across 100 downsampling iterations. TRB sequences were retained for analysis only if CDR3 regions of at least seven amino acids were present. Diversity was measured with a Shannon entropy-derived clonality score and the Gini coefficient. In the repertoire networks, any two of the top 5000 CDR3 amino acid sequences were connected whenever the two sequences differed by an edit distance of one. For TRB CDR3 amino acid sequences, antigen specificity groups and MHC restriction were predicted with GLIPH2. Known CMV, EBV, HIV or tissue antigen associations were flagged by matching CDR3 amino acid sequences against VDJdb and McPAS-TCR. Pre-ART, post-ART and control groups were compared with Wilcoxon signed-rank tests and Holm-Bonferroni correction. The clones in this table, taken by TCRdb from immuneACCESS, are in-frame only. Not every clone is retained; where verified, under half of the shortfall comes from an unresolved V gene, and the cause of the rest is unknown. Clonal size and the V and J genes are those of that table, whereas D and trimming came from the DNA. The sample table lists approximately 30,000 clones, nearly 85% of them with a count of one. The ten largest clones capture over 8.5% of the sample.

The material sequenced was unsorted PBMCs, taken 0.8 years before starting antiretroviral therapy. The V and J segments used are TRBV7-6 and TRBJ1-3, with the D gene too uncertain to name. The TCR sequence derives from a man younger than 35 with HIV. In nucleotide form, the sequence is TGTGCCAGCAGCTTAGGACCAGTAAGGGGAAACACCATATATTTT. It codes for CASSLGPVRGNTIYF.